Detailed here is one T cell receptor beta chain. The data were taken from a study of control samples from healthy donors and cancer patients. Trimming cost V 0 bases and J 4 bases, with 11 bases left between them. Germline values: CDR1 SGHRS, CDR2 YFSETQ. The CDR3 sequence is 15 residues long. Produced via immunoSEQ multiplex PCR; TCRdb's table is partial and in-frame only. The sample lists about 130,000 clones, about 92% occurring once. V usage is TRBV5-1 and J usage is TRBJ2-1, with D possibly being TRBD2 (6 bases). The receptor comes from a woman aged 50 to 65 in good health. The material sequenced was blood. This CDR3 is CASSLGLADYNEQFF. Written as DNA, the CDR3 is TGCGCCAGCAGCTTGGGGTTAGCGGATTACAATGAGCAGTTCTTC. Full variable domain (missing parts from reference TRBV5-1 and TRBJ2-1): KAGVTQTPRYLIKTRGQQVTLSCSPISGHRSVSWYQQTPGQGLQFLFEYFSETQRNKGNFPGRFSGRQFSNSRSEMNVSTLELGDSALYLCASSLGLADYNEQFFGPGTRLTVL.